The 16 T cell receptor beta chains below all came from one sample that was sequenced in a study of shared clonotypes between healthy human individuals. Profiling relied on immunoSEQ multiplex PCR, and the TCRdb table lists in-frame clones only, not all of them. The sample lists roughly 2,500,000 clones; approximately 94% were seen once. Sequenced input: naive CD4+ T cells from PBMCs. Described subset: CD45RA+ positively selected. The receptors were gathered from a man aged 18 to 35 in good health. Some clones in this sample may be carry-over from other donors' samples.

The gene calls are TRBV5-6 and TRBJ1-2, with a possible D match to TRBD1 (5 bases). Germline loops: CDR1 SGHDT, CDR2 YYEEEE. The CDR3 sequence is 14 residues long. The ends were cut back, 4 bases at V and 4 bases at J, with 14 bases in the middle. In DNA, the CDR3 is TGTGCCAGCAGCCCGAAAAAGGGGATCTATGGCTACACCTTC. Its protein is CASSPKKGIYGYTF.

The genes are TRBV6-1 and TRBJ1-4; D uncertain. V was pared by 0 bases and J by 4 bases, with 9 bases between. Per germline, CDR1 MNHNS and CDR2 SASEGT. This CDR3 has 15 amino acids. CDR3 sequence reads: CASSEAPVVNEKLFF. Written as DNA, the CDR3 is TGTGCCAGCAGTGAAGCACCAGTCGTTAATGAAAAACTGTTTTTT.

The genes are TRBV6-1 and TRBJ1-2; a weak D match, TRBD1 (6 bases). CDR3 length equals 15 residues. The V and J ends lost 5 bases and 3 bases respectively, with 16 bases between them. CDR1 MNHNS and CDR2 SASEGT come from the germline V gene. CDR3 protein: CASSPNAGAHYGYTF. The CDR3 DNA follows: TGTGCCAGCAGTCCCAATGCGGGGGCCCACTATGGCTACACCTTC.

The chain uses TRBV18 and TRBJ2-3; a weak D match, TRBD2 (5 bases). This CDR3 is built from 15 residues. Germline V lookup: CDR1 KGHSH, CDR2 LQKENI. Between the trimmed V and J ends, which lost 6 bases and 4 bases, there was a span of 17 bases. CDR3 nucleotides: TGTGCCAGCTCTCCGAGGGCTAGCATGTCAGATACGCAGTATTTT. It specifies CASSPRASMSDTQYF.

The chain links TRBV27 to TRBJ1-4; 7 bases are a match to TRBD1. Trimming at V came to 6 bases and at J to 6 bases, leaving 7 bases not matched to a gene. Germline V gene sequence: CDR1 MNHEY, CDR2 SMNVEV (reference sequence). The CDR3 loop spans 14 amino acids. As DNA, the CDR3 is TGTGCCAGCAGACCGGGACAGCCATATGAAAAACTGTTTTTT. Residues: CASRPGQPYEKLFF.

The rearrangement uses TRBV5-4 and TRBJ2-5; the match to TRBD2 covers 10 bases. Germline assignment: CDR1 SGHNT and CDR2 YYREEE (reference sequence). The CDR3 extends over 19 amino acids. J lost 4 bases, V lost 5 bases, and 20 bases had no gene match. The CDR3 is CASRREGTSARLGIETQYF. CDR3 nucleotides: TGTGCCAGCAGAAGGGAGGGGACTAGCGCTCGACTGGGGATAGAGACCCAGTACTTC.

The CDR3 sequence: CASSLTVASGYNEQFF. The CDR3 DNA reads TGTGCCAGCAGCTTGACGGTGGCTAGCGGTTACAATGAGCAGTTCTTC. The chain joins TRBV5-6 to TRBJ2-1; 7 bases line up with TRBD2. V lost 1 base to trimming and J lost 4 bases; unmatched junction nucleotides: 8. The germline V gene has CDR1 SGHDT and CDR2 YYEEEE. The length of the CDR3 is 16 residues. Using reference TRBV5-6 and TRBJ2-1 for the parts outside the CDR3, the full variable domain is DAGVTQSPTHLIKTRGQQVTLRCSPKSGHDTVSWYQQALGQGPQFIFQYYEEEERQRGNFPDRFSGHQFPNYSSELNVNALLLGDSALYLCASSLTVASGYNEQFFGPGTRLTVL.

The DNA for the CDR3 is TGTGCCAGCATTACCAGCGGGAGGGCCGTCTACGAGCAGTACTTC. This gives the protein CASITSGRAVYEQYF. The genes are TRBV6-1 and TRBJ2-7; TRBD2 matches at 10 bases. With 7 bases clipped from V and 3 bases from J, the junction kept 9 bases outside the gene matches. In germline, CDR1 is MNHNS, CDR2 SASEGT. The CDR3 sequence is 15 residues long.

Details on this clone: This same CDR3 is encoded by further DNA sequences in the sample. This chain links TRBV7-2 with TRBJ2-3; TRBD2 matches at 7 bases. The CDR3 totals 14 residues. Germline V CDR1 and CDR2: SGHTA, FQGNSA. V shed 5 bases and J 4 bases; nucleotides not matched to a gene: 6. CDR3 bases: TGTGCCAGCAGCAGCCTCCGGGGGGCAGATACGCAGTATTTT. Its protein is CASSSLRGADTQYF. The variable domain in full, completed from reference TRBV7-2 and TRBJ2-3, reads GAGVSQSPSNKVTEKGKDVELRCDPISGHTALYWYRQSLGQGLEFLIYFQGNSAPDKSGLPSDRFSAERTGGSVSTLTIQRTQQEDSAVYLCASSSLRGADTQYFGPGTRLTVL.

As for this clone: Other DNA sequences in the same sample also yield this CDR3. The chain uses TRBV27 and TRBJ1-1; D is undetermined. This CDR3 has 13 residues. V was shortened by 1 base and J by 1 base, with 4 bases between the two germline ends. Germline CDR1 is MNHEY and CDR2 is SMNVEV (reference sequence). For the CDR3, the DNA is TGTGCCAGCAGTTTATACAGGAACACTGAAGCTTTCTTT. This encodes CASSLYRNTEAFF.

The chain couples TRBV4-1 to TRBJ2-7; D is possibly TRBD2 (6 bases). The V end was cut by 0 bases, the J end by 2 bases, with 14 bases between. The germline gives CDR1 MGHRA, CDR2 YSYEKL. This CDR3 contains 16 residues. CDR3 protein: CASSQDGVRGAYEQYF. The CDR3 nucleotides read TGCGCCAGCAGCCAAGATGGGGTCCGCGGGGCCTACGAGCAGTACTTC.

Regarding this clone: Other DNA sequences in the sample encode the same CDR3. The CDR3 region is CASSLGGGSYEQYF. In nucleotides, the CDR3 is TGCGCCAGCAGCTTGGGTGGAGGCTCCTACGAGCAGTACTTC. The rearrangement links TRBV5-1 to TRBJ2-7, with a tentative D call TRBD2 (5 bases). The CDR3 contains 14 residues. V lost 0 bases and J lost 0, with 7 bases in between. Germline values: CDR1 SGHRS, CDR2 YFSETQ.

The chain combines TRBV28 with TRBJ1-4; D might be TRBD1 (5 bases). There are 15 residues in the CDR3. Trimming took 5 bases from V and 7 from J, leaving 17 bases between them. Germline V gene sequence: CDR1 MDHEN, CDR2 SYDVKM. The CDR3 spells CASSARGGMVEKLFF. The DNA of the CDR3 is TGTGCCAGCAGTGCCCGCGGGGGGATGGTTGAAAAACTGTTTTTT.

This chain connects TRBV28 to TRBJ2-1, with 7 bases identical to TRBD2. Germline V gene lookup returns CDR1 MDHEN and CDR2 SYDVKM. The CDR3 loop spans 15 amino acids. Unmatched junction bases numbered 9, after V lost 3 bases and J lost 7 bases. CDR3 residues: CASSFWLAEPNEQFF. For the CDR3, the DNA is TGTGCCAGCAGTTTTTGGCTAGCGGAACCAAATGAGCAGTTCTTC.

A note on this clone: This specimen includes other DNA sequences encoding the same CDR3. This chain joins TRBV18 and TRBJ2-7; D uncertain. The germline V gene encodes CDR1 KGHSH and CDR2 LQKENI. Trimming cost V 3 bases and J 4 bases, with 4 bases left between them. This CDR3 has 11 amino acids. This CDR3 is CASSPGYEQYF. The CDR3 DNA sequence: TGTGCCAGCTCACCGGGATACGAGCAGTACTTC.

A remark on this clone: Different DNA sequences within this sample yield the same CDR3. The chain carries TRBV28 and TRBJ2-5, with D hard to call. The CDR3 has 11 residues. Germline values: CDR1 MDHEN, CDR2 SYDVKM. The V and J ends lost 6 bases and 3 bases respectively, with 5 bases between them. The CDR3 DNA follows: TGTGCCAGCAGCGATGAAGAGACCCAGTACTTC. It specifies CASSDEETQYF.